Shown below are 6 T cell receptor beta chains from a single sample sequenced in a study of blood T cell repertoires in COVID-19. Sequencing was performed with immunoSEQ multiplex PCR; in TCRdb, only in-frame clones are kept and a portion is missing. This sample has some 290,000 clones, with about nine tenths found just once. Sequences were obtained from peripheral blood. The receptors here all came from a woman between 50 and 59 years old who had recovered from COVID-19.

The chain combines TRBV18 with TRBJ2-7, with 11 bases aligning to TRBD1. V shed 6 bases, J shed 6 bases, and the junction held 7 bases outside the gene matches. CDR3 length equals 14 residues. Germline V CDR1 and CDR2: KGHSH, LQKENI. This CDR3 reads CASSPGTGGLEQYF. The CDR3 region has the DNA TGTGCCAGCTCGCCAGGGACAGGGGGGCTCGAGCAGTACTTC.

The chain joins TRBV19 to TRBJ2-6, with D perhaps TRBD1 (5 bases). In germline, CDR1 is LNHDA, CDR2 SQIVND (reference sequence). The length of the CDR3 is 15 residues. V was trimmed by 3 bases and J by 7 bases, leaving 13 bases between them. CDR3 region: CASSISGNGANVLTF. The CDR3 DNA is TGTGCCAGTAGTATTTCAGGGAACGGTGCCAACGTCCTGACTTTC.

This chain links TRBV4-3 with TRBJ1-5; a weak D match, TRBD1 (5 bases). The CDR3 runs 14 residues. V was cut by 0 bases and J by 6 bases, with 9 bases left in between. The germline CDR1 and CDR2 sequences are LGHNA and YSLEER. The CDR3 nucleotides are TGCGCCAGCAGCCAAGACCGGGGGGTTCAGCCCCAGCATTTT. This translates into CASSQDRGVQPQHF.

This clone occurred many times. The chain recombines TRBV29-1 with TRBJ1-1; 10 bases align to TRBD1. J was trimmed by 0 bases and V by 4 bases; bases with no gene match: 5. The CDR3 length is 15 residues. Germline CDR1 reads SQVTM; CDR2 reads ANQGSEA. CDR3 protein: CSVGPGQGMNTEAFF. Written as DNA, the CDR3 is TGCAGCGTTGGCCCGGGACAGGGGATGAACACTGAAGCTTTCTTT.

The chain recombines TRBV7-6 with TRBJ2-7, with 10 bases lining up with TRBD2. Per the germline V gene, CDR1 is SGHVS and CDR2 is FNYEAQ. This CDR3 has 15 residues. The V segment lost 1 base and the J segment 6 bases; nucleotides outside the gene matches: 6. The CDR3 nucleotides read TGTGCCAGCAGCTTAGGACTAGCGGGTTCAGGCGAGCAGTACTTC. Protein product: CASSLGLAGSGEQYF.

The chain uses TRBV9 and TRBJ1-1; 7 bases match TRBD1. J was trimmed by 8 bases and V by 2 bases; bases with no gene match: 12. From germline, CDR1 is SGDLS and CDR2 YYNGEE. The CDR3 runs to 15 residues. In DNA, the CDR3 is TGTGCCAGCAGCGTGGGGACAGACAGAATGAGAGAAGCTTTCTTT. It translates to CASSVGTDRMREAFF.